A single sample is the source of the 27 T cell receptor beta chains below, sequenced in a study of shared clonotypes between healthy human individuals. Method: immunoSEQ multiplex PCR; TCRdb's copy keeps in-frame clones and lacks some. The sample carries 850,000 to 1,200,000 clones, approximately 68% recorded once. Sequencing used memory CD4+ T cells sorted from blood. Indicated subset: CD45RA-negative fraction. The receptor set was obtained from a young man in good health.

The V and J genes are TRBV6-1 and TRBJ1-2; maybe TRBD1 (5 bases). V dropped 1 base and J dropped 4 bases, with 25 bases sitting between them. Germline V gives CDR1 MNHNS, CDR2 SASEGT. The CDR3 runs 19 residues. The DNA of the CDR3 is TGTGCCAGCAGTGAAGAAAAAAGTAGGGGCAGGCGATCCCCCTATGGCTACACCTTC. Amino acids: CASSEEKSRGRRSPYGYTF.

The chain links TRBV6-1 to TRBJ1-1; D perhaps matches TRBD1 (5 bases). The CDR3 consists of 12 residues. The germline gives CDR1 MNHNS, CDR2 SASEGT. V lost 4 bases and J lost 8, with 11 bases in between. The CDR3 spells CASSGDRAEAFF. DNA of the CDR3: TGTGCCAGCAGTGGAGACAGAGCCGAAGCTTTCTTT.

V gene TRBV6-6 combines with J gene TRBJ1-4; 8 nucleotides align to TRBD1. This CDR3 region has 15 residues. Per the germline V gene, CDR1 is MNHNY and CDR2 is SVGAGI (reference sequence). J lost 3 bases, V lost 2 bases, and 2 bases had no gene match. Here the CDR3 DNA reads TGTGCCAGCAGTTACACAGGGGGTTCTAATGAAAAACTGTTTTTT. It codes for CASSYTGGSNEKLFF.

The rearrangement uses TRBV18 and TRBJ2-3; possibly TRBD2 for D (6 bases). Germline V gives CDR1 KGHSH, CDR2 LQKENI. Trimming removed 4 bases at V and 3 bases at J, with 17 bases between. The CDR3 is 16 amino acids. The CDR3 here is CASSLAGGVSTDTQYF. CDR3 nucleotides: TGTGCCAGCTCACTCGCCGGGGGAGTTTCAACAGATACGCAGTATTTT.

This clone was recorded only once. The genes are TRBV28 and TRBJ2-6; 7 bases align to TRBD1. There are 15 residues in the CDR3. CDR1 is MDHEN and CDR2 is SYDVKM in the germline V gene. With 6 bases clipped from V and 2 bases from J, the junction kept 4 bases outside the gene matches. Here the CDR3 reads CASRPDRTGANVLTF. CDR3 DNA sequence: TGTGCCAGCAGACCGGACAGGACTGGGGCCAACGTCCTGACTTTC.

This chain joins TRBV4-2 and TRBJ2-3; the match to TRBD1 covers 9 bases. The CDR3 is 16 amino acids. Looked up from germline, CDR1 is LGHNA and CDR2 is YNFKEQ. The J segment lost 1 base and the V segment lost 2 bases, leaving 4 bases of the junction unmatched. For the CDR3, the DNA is TGTGCCAGCAGCCAACACTACAGGGGGCGCACAGATACGCAGTATTTT. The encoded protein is CASSQHYRGRTDTQYF.

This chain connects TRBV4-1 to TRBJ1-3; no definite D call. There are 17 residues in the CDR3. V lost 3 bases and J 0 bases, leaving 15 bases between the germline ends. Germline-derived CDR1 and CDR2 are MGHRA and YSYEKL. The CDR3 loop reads CASSQAAGRDSGNTIYF. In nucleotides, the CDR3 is TGCGCCAGCAGCCAGGCTGCTGGGAGGGACTCTGGAAACACCATATATTTT.

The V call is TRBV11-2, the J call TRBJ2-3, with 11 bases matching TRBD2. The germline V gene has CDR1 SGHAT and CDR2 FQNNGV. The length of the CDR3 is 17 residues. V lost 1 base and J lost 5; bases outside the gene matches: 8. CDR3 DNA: TGTGCCAGCAGCTTAGCCCCGGCTAGCGGGAGGAGAGATACGCAGTATTTT. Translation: CASSLAPASGRRDTQYF.

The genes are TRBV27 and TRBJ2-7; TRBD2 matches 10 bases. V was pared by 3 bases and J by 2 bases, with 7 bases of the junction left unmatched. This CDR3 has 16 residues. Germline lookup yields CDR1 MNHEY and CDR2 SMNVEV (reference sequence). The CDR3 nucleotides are TGTGCCAGCAGTTTCTCCGCGGGACTAGCGACCTACGAGCAGTACTTC. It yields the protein CASSFSAGLATYEQYF.

CDR3 DNA: TGTGCCAGCAGGCCCGGGGCAGGGGTTGAAAAACTGTTTTTT. This translates into CASRPGAGVEKLFF. The chain links TRBV6-6 to TRBJ1-4, with D possibly being TRBD1 (6 bases). The CDR3 extends over 14 amino acids. V dropped 6 bases and J dropped 7 bases, with 15 bases sitting between them. The germline V gene encodes CDR1 MNHNY and CDR2 SVGAGI (reference sequence).

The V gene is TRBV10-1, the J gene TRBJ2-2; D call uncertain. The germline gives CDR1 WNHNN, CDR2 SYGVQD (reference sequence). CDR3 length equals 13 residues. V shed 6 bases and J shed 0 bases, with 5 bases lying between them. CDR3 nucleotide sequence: TGCGCCAGCAGAGCCGCGAACACCGGGGAGCTGTTTTTT. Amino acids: CASRAANTGELFF.

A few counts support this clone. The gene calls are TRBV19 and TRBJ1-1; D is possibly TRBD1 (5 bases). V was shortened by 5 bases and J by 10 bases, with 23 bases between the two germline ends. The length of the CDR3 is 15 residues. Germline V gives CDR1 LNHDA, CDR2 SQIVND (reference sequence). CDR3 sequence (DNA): TGTGCCAGTAGTCCAACCGGGACTTTAATTTCGGGAGCTTTCTTT. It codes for CASSPTGTLISGAFF.

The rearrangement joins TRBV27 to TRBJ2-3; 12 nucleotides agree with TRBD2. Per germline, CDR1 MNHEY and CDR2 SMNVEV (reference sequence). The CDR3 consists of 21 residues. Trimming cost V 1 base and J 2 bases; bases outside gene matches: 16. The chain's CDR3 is CASSLFAPRLAGEKFTDTQYF. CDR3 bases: TGTGCCAGCAGTTTATTCGCTCCCCGACTAGCGGGGGAGAAGTTCACAGATACGCAGTATTTT.

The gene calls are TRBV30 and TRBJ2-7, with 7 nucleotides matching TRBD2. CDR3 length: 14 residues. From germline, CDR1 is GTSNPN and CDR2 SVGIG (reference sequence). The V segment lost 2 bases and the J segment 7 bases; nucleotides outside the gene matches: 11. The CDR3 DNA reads TGTGCCTGGAGTCAACTAGCGTCCTATCGGGAGCAGTACTTC. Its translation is CAWSQLASYREQYF.

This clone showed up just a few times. The CDR3 loop is CASRLQQSPNTEAFF. DNA of the CDR3: TGCGCCAGCAGGTTACAACAGTCGCCGAACACTGAAGCTTTCTTT. The chain recombines TRBV5-1 with TRBJ1-1, with D hard to call. V shed 5 bases and J shed 1 base, with 15 bases lying between them. This CDR3 contains 15 residues. Looked up from germline, CDR1 is SGHRS and CDR2 is YFSETQ.

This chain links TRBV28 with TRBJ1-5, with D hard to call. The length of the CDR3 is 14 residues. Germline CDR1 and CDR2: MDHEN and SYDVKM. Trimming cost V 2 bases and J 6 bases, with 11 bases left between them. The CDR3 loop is CASSLPLRSQPQHF. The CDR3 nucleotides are TGTGCCAGCAGTTTACCCCTTAGGTCTCAGCCCCAGCATTTT.

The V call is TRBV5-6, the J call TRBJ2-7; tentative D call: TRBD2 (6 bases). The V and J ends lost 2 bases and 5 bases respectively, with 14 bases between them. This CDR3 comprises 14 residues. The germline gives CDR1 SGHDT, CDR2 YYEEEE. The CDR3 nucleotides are TGTGCCAGCAGCTTCGCGGGGAGGAGAGACGAGCAGTACTTC. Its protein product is CASSFAGRRDEQYF.

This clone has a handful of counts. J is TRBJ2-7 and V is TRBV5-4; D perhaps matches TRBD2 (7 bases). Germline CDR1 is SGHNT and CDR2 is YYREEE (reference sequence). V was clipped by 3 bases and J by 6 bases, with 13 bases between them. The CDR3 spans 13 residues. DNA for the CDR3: TGTGCCAGCAGCTCTACGGGGGGCTCCGAGCAGTACTTC. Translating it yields CASSSTGGSEQYF.

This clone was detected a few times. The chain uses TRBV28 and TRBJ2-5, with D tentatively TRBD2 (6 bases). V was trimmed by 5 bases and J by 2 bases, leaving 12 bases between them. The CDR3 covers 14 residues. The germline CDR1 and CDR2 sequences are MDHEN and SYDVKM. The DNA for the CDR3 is TGTGCCAGCAGTCCCTTTAGCGGTCAAGAGACCCAGTACTTC. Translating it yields CASSPFSGQETQYF.

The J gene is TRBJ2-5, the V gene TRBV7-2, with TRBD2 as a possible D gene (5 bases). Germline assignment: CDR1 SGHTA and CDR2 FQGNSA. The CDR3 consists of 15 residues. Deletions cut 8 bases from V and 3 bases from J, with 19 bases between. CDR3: CASSPGVTPEETQYF. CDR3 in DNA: TGTGCCAGCTCCCCCGGGGTTACACCGGAAGAGACCCAGTACTTC. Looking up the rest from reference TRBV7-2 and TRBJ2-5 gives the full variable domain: GAGVSQSPSNKVTEKGKDVELRCDPISGHTALYWYRQSLGQGLEFLIYFQGNSAPDKSGLPSDRFSAERTGGSVSTLTIQRTQQEDSAVYLCASSPGVTPEETQYFGPGTRLLVL.

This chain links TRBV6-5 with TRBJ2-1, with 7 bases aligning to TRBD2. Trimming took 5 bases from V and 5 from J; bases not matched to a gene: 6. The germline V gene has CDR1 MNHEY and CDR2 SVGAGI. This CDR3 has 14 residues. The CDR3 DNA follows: TGTGCCAGCAGTCCGGGGGGAGCTCACAATGAGCAGTTCTTC. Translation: CASSPGGAHNEQFF.

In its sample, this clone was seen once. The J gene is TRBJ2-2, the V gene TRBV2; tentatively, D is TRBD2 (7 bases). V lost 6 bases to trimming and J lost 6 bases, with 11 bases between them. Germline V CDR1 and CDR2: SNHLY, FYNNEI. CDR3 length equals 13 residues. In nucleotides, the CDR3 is TGTGCCAGCAGAGTAGGGGGGGCCGGGGAGCTGTTTTTT. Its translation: CASRVGGAGELFF. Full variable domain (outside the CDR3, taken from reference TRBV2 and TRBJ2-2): EPEVTQTPSHQVTQMGQEVILRCVPISNHLYFYWYRQILGQKVEFLVSFYNNEISEKSEIFDDQFSVERPDGSNFTLKIRSTKLEDSAMYFCASRVGGAGELFFGEGSRLTVL.

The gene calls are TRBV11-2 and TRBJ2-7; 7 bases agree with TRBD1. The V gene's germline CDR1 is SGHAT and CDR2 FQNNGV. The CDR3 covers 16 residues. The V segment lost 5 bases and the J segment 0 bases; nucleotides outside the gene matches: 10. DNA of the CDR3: TGTGCCAGCAGCCCTGTCCCGGGACAGTTCTCCTACGAGCAGTACTTC. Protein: CASSPVPGQFSYEQYF.

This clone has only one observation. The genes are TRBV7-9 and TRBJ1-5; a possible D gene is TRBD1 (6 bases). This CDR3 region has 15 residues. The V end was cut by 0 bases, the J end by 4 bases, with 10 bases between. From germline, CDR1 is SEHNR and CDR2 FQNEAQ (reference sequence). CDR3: CASSLADSDNQPQHF. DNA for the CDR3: TGTGCCAGCAGCTTAGCGGACAGCGATAATCAGCCCCAGCATTTT.

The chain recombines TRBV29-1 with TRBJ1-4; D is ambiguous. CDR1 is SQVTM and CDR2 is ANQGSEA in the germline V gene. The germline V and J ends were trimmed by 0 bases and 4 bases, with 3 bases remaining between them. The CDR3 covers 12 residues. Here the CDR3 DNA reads TGCAGCGTTGAAGAGTTTAATGAAAAACTGTTTTTT. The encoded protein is CSVEEFNEKLFF.

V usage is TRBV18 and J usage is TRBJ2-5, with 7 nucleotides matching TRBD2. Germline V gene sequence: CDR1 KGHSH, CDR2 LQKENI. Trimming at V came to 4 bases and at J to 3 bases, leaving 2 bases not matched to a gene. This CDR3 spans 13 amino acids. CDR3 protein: CASSRTREETQYF. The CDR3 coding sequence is TGTGCCAGCTCACGGACTAGGGAAGAGACCCAGTACTTC.

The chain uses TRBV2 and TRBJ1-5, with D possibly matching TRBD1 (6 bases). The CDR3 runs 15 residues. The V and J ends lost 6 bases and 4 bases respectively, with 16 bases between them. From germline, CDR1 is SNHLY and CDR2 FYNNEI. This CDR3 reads CASSPRGNGNQPQHF. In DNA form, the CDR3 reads TGTGCCAGCAGCCCGAGGGGGAACGGTAATCAGCCCCAGCATTTT.